This TCR beta chain stems from a study of T cell repertoires in cytomegalovirus infection. Each CDR3 protein is one row after TCRdb ran MiXCR on the reads. The sample holds about 140,000 distinct CDR3 sequences, around 32% seen once. Concerning this clonotype itself: Its matching antigen is unknown.

CDR1 is SGHTA and CDR2 is FQGNSA in the germline V gene. The CDR3 is 14 residues long. V trimming: 6 bases; J trimming: 2 bases; junction bases outside the gene matches: 7. The V and J genes are TRBV7-2 and TRBJ2-7, with TRBD1 matching 7 bases. The sequence derives from a human donor in good health (CMV status not recorded). Some clones in this sample may be carry-over from other donors' samples. The sample consisted of CD8+ T cells from cultured PBMCs, taken from culture after CMV antigen stimulation. CDR3 sequence reads: CASSLDRAPYEQYF. The CDR3 DNA is TGTGCCAGCAGTCTAGACAGGGCCCCCTACGAGCAGTACTTC.